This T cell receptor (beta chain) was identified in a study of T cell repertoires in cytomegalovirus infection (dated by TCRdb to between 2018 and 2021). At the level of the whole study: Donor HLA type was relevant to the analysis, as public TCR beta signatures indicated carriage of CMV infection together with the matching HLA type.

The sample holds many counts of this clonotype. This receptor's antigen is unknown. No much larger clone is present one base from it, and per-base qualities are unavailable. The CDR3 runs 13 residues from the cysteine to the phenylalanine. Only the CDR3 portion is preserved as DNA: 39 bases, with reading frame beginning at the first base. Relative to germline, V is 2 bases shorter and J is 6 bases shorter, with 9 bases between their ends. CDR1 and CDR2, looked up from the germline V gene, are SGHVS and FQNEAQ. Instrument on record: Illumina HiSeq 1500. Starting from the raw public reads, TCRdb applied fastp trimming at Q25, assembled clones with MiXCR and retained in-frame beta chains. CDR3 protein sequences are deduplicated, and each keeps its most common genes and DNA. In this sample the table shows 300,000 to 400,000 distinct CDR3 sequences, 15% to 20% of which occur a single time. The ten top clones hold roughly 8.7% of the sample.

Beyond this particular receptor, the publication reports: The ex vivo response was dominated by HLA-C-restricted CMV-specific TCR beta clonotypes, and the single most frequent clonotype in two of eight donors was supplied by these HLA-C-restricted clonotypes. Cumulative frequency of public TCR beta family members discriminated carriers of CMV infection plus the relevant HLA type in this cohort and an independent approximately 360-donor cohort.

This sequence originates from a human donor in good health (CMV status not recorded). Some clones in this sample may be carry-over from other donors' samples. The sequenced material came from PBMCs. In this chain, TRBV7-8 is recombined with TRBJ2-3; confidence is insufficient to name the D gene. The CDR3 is CASSLHSLDTQYF. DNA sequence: TGTGCCAGCAGCTTACATTCTCTGGATACGCAGTATTTT.